This T cell receptor beta chain was sequenced for a study of T cell changes during pregnancy in multiple sclerosis. Sequenced by immunoSEQ multiplex PCR; TCRdb stores in-frame clones only, minus some. This table has 15,000 or so clones, around 97% appearing once. This sequence originates from a female donor with multiple sclerosis, enrolled in a pregnancy study. The material sequenced was peripheral blood, taken in the third trimester of pregnancy.

The CDR3 coding sequence is TGTGCCAGTAGTATAGTGAGGCTAGCGGGGGGCGTAACAGATACGCAGTATTTT. Amino acid sequence: CASSIVRLAGGVTDTQYF. This rearrangement joins TRBV19 to TRBJ2-3; TRBD2 matches 11 bases. Germline trimming cut 1 base from V and 3 bases from J; bases unmatched to any gene: 9. Looked up from germline, CDR1 is LNHDA and CDR2 is SQIVND (reference sequence). The CDR3 extends over 18 amino acids. The whole variable domain, remainder taken from reference TRBV19 and TRBJ2-3, is DGGITQSPKYLFRKEGQNVTLSCEQNLNHDAMYWYRQDPGQGLRLIYYSQIVNDFQKGDIAEGYSVSREKKESFPLTVTSAQKNPTAFYLCASSIVRLAGGVTDTQYFGPGTRLTVL.